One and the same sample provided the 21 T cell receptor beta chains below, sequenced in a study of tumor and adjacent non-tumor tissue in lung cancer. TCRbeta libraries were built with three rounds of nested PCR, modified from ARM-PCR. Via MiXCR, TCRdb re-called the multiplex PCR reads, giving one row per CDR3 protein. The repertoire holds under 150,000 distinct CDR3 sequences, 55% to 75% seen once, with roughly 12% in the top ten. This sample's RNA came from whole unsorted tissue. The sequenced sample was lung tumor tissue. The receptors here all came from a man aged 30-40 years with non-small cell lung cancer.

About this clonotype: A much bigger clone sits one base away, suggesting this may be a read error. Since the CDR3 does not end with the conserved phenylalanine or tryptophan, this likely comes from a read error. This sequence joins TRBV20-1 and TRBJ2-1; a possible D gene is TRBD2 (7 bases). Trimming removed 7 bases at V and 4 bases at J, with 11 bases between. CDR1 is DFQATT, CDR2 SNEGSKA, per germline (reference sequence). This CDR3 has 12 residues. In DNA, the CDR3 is TGCAGTGTGGGGGGGCCTTACAATGAGCAGTTCTAC. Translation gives CSVGGPYNEQFY.

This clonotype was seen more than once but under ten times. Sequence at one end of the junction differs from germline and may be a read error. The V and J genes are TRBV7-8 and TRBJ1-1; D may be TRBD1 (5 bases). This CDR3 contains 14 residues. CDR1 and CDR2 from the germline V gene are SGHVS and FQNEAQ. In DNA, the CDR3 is TGTGCCATCAGCCCGGGGGGTCCTGGGACTGAAGCTTTCTTT. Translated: CAISPGGPGTEAFF.

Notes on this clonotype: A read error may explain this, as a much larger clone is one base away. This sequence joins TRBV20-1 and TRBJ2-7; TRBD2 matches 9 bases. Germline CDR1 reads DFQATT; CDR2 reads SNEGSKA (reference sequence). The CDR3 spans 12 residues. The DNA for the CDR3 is TGCAATGCGACTAGCGGAACCTACGAGCAGTACTTC. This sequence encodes CNATSGTYEQYF.

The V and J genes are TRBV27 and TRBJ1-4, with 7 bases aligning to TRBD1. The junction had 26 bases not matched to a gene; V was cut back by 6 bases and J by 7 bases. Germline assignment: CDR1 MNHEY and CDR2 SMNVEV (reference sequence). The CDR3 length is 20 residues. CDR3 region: CASSETFLGQRLSRGEKLFF. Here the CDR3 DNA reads TGTGCCAGCAGCGAAACCTTCTTGGGACAGAGATTATCCCGGGGTGAAAAACTGTTTTTT.

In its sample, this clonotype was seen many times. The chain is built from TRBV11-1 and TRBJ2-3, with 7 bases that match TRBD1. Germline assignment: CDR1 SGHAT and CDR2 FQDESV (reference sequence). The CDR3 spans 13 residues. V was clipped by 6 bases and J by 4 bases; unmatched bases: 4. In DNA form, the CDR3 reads TGTGCCAGCAGAGGGACAGAAGCAGATACGCAGTATTTT. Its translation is CASRGTEADTQYF.

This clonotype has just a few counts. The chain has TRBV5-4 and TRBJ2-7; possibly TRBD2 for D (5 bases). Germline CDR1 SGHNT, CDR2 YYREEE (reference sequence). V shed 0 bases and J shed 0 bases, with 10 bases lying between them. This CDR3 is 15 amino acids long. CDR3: CASSLESGSSYEQYF. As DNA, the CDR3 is TGTGCCAGCAGCTTGGAAAGCGGCAGCTCCTACGAGCAGTACTTC.

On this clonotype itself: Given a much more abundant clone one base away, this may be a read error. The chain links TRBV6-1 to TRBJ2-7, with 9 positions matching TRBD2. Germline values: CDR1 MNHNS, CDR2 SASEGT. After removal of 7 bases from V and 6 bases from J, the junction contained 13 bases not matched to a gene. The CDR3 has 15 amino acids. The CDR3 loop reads CASNWVAGALSEQYF. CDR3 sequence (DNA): TGTGCCAGCAATTGGGTAGCGGGGGCCCTCAGCGAGCAGTACTTC.

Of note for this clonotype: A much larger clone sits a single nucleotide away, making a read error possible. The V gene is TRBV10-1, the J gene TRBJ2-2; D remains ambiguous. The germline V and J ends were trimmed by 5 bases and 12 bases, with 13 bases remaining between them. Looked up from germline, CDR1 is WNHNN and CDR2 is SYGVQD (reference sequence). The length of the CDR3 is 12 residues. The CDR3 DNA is TGCGCCAGCAGTTCATTCCCTGGGAAGCTGTTTTTT. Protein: CASSSFPGKLFF.

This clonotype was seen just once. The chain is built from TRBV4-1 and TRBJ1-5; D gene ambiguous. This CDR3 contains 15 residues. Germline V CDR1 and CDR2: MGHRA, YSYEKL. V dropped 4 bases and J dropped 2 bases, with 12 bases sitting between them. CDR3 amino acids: CASSRVEKGNQPQHF. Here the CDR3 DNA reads TGCGCCAGCAGCCGGGTGGAGAAGGGCAATCAGCCCCAGCATTTT.

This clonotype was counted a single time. The CDR3 is CASTSLGGNHEQYF. The CDR3 nucleotides read TGTGCCAGCACCAGCCTAGGTGGTAACCACGAGCAGTACTTC. The chain combines TRBV11-2 with TRBJ2-7, with D unclear. Germline CDR1 and CDR2: SGHAT and FQNNGV. Trimming left V 7 bases short and J 5 bases short, with 18 bases between. The CDR3 has 14 amino acids.

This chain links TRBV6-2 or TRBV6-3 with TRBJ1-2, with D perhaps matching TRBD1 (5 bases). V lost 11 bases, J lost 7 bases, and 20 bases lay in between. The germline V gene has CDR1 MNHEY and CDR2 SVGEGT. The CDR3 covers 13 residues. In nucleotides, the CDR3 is TGTGCCTGTAGACCTTCGGGGACGGGTGGCTACACCTTC. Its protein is CACRPSGTGGYTF.

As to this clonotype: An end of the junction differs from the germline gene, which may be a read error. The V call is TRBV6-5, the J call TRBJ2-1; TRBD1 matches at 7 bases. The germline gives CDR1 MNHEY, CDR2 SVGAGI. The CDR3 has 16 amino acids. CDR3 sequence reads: CATRSDRRSSYNEQFF. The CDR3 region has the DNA TGTGCCACCAGGTCGGACAGGAGGAGCTCCTATAATGAGCAGTTCTTC.

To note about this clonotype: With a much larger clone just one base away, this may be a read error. The CDR3 region is CASTGDSTKGEQHF. CDR3 bases: TGTGCCAGCACCGGGGACTCCACAAAAGGCGAGCAGCACTTC. This chain joins TRBV12-3 or TRBV12-4 and TRBJ2-7; weak D call: TRBD2 (6 bases). The CDR3 is made up of 14 amino acids.

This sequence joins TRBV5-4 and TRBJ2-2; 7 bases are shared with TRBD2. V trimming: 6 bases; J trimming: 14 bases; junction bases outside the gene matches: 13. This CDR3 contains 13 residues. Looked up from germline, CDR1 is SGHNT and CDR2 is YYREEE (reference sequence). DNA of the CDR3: TGTGCCAGCAACCCCCGGGGGGTCGGGAAACTGTTTTTT. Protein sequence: CASNPRGVGKLFF.

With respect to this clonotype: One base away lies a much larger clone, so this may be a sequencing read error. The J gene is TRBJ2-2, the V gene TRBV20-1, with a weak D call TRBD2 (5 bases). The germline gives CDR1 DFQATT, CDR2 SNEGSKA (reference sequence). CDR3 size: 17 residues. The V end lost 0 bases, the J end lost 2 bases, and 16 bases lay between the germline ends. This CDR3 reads CSARDSLVGVNTGELFF. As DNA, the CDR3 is TGCAGTGCTAGAGATTCCCTTGTGGGAGTAAACACCGGGGAGCTGTTTTTT.

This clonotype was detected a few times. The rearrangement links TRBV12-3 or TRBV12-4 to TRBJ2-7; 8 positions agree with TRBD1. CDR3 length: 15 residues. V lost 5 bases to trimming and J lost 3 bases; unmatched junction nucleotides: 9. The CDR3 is CASSRRGTGHYEQYF. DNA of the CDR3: TGTGCCAGCAGTCGACGTGGGACAGGACACTACGAGCAGTACTTC.

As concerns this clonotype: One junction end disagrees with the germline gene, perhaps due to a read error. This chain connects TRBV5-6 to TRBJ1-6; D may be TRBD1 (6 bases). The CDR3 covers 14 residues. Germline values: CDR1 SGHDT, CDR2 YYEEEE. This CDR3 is CAGSFIGGNSPLHF. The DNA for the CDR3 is TGTGCCGGCAGCTTTATCGGGGGCAATTCACCCCTCCACTTT.

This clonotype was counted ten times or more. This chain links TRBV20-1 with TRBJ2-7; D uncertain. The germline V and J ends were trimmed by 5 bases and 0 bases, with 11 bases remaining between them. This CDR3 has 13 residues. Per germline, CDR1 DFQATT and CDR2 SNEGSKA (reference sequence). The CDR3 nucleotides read TGCAGTGCTCCCGCTGAGAGCTCCTACGAGCAGTACTTC. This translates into CSAPAESSYEQYF.

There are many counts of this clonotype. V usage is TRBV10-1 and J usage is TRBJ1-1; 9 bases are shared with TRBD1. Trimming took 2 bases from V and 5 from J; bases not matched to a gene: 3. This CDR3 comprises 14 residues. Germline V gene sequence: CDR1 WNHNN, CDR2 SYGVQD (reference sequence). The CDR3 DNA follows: TGCGCCAGCAGTGAGGGGACAGGGCGGACTGAAGCTTTCTTT. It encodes CASSEGTGRTEAFF.

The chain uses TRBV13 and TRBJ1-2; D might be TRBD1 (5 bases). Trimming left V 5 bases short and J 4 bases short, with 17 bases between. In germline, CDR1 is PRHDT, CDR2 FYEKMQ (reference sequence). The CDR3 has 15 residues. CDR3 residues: CASSPGDGPCYGYTF. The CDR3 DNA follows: TGTGCCAGCAGCCCCGGGGACGGACCCTGCTATGGCTACACCTTC. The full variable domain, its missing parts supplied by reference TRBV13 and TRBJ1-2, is AAGVIQSPRHLIKEKRETATLKCYPIPRHDTVYWYQQGPGQDPQFLISFYEKMQSDKGSIPDRFSAQQFSDYHSELNMSSLELGDSALYFCASSPGDGPCYGYTFGSGTRLTVV.

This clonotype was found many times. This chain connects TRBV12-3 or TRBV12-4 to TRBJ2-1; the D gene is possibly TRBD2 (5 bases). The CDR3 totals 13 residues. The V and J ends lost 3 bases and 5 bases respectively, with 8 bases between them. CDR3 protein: CASSLSGDNEQFF. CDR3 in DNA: TGTGCCAGCAGTTTGTCCGGGGACAATGAGCAGTTCTTC.